This T cell receptor (beta chain) was captured by sequencing in a study of T cell changes during pregnancy in multiple sclerosis. Repertoires were generated with immunoSEQ multiplex PCR, while TCRdb's copy carries only in-frame clones and drops some. The repertoire holds 75,000 to 95,000 clones, with approximately 92% as singletons. The CDR3 consists of 16 residues. Germline values: CDR1 SGHTA, CDR2 FQGNSA. After removal of 0 bases from V and 2 bases from J, the junction contained 4 bases not matched to a gene. This TCR came from a female donor with multiple sclerosis, enrolled in a pregnancy study. The chain links TRBV7-2 to TRBJ2-5; 9 nucleotides align to TRBD2. The sequencing here drew on peripheral blood, taken after pregnancy. CDR3: CASSLASRGGQETQYF. Written as DNA, the CDR3 is TGTGCCAGCAGCTTAGCGTCGCGGGGGGGACAAGAGACCCAGTACTTC.